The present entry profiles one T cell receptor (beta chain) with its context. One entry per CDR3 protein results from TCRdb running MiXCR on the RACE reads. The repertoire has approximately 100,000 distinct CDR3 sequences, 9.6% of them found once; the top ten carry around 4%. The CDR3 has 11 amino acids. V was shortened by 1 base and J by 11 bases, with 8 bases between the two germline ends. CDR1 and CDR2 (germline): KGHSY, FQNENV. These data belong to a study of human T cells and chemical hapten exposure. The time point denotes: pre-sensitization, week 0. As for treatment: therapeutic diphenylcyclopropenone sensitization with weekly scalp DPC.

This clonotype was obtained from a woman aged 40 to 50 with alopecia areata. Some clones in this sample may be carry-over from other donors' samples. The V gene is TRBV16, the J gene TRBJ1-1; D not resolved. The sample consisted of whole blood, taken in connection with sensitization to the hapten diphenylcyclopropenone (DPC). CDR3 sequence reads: CASSQLLEAFF. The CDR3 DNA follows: TGTGCCAGCAGCCAATTATTGGAGGCTTTCTTT.